This T cell receptor (beta chain) is drawn from a study of T-cell memory formation after mild COVID-19. Study results and limitations: Certain responding clones were present in pre-infection memory, suggesting participation of cross-reactive memory. Shrinking CD4+ clones were chiefly CM and EM; CD8+ ones were chiefly EMRA. Clones contracting day 15 to 85 were balanced CD4/CD8; later expanders leaned CD4+. Day 37-peaking second-wave clones had unconfirmed SARS-CoV-2 specificity.

CDR3 length: 15 residues. The ends lost 3 bases at V and 8 bases at J; junction bases unmatched: 9. The germline V gene has CDR1 KGHDR and CDR2 SFDVKD. TCRdb re-called the 5' RACE reads through MiXCR, storing one row per CDR3 protein. The sample shows roughly 480,000 distinct CDR3 sequences, more than 20% of them seen only once. Of note for this clonotype: Its matching antigen is unknown.

The V call is TRBV24-1, the J call TRBJ2-1, with 7 nucleotides matching TRBD2. The clonotype was recovered from an adult woman who had mild COVID-19 (a few samples of this study predate the infection). Cell type and time point are not known. Sequencing was performed on PBMCs or a T cell subset sorted from them (not recorded which). The CDR3 reads CATSDPAGPSYEQFF. CDR3 nucleotides: TGTGCCACCAGTGATCCAGCGGGGCCCTCCTATGAGCAGTTCTTC.